These T cell receptor beta chains were read from a single sample in a study of T cell responses to AZD1222 COVID-19 vaccine. Profiled with immunoSEQ multiplex PCR; TCRdb holds only in-frame clones, not every one. The table lists 110,000 or so clones, about 82% of them singletons. Sequenced material: peripheral blood, taken on day 0 of AZD1222 vaccination. These receptors came from an adult in good health. CDR3s include the opening cysteine and the closing phenylalanine or tryptophan. Each record gives: clone size, V gene, CDR3 protein. For some rows the clone size is stated as once, few or many, or as a class when expanded; others skip it.

once,TRBV3-1/TRBV3-2,CASSPLSGGFRFF
once,TRBV19,CASSLRDNILSRNTIYF
NA,TRBV9,CASSASLADKTDTQYF
NA,TRBV10-3,CAISGTGGTEAFF
NA,TRBV5-5,CASSLAGQQSNQPQHF
NA,TRBV3-1/TRBV3-2,CASSQQGLNTEAFF
NA,TRBV28,CASSGIAGGRNTQYF
NA,TRBV28,CASSPGQRDQPQHF
NA,TRBV5-1,CASSQKQGLDEQYF
few,TRBV28,CASSPDRSIYYGYTF
NA,TRBV3-1/TRBV3-2,CASSYTGDNQPQHF
NA,TRBV10-2,CASSASTWVNTIYF
NA,TRBV7-9,CASSFSGGPQYKQYF
NA,TRBV19,CASSIFGGHPNTEAFF
few,TRBV10-3,CATTGGRPTDTQYF
NA,TRBV2,CASREDTSSNQPQHF
NA,TRBV28,CASRPETGQGARGYTF
NA,TRBV6-1,CASSEAELLLQHF
NA,TRBV10-3,CAISGTSGQETQYF
NA,TRBV21-1,CASSLQGGKPGNTIYF
NA,TRBV6-5,CASRNGVFHEQYF
NA,TRBV6-2/TRBV6-3,CASSYLQATDTQYF
NA,TRBV18,CASSDSWNSPLHF
NA,TRBV27,CASSLRQAITEAFF
NA,TRBV20-1,CSASPSGGTQFF
NA,TRBV6-5,CASSSTRQSSNTEAFF
NA,TRBV4-1,CASSPGQGRGTEAFF
NA,TRBV5-1,CASSFRDDGFAEAFF
NA,TRBV6-6,CASSYRRQVAFF
NA,TRBV5-1,CASSELTGTGTDTQYF
NA,TRBV14,CASSQEHWGSNEKLFF
NA,TRBV28,CASSPPGLKLFF
NA,TRBV18,CASSLDPVSNYGYTF
NA,TRBV9,CASSPRGGNTDTQYF
NA,TRBV28,CASSLGAAGGFGYTF
NA,TRBV7-9,CASRQVSGNTIYF
NA,TRBV7-2,CASSGQRYTIYF
NA,TRBV6-5,CASSPVGGNYGYTF
NA,TRBV28,CALGSRVNNSPLHF
NA,TRBV6-5,CASSYYTGTGSYEQYF
NA,TRBV6-1,CASSEATTGRDEQYF
NA,TRBV3-1/TRBV3-2,CASSQDLGNTEAFF
few,TRBV28,CASRDFLEKLFF
NA,TRBV28,CASSFLAGAGTDTQYF
NA,TRBV10-2,CASTDRAGELFF
NA,TRBV6-5,CASRQGGANEKLFF
NA,TRBV5-6,CASSDQLQGSGNEQFF
NA,TRBV7-2,CASSSRLAGGRANTGELFF
NA,TRBV2,CASRYSGQGYSPLHF
once,TRBV13,CASRATGGAIDTEAFF
NA,TRBV18,CASSPAGRNPPYEQYF
NA,TRBV28,CASTGPARGEQFF
once,TRBV6-6,CASSYSRRAYNSPLHF
few,TRBV7-9,CASSLRFSGGRRNTGELFF
NA,TRBV30,CAWSVLASGGDEQYF
NA,TRBV4-1,CASSQGAAGGAETQYF
NA,TRBV4-1,CASSQGTTGGPYNSPLHF